This T cell receptor beta chain originates from a study of OX40 agonist ivuxolimab in advanced cancers. Whole-study context: Every 2 weeks, ivuxolimab was infused into the patients intravenously at between 0.01 and 10 mg/kg. Patients treated during dose escalation were battling hepatocellular carcinoma, melanoma, renal cell or head and neck cancer. Mean age approximately 59 years, range about 20 to 85; roughly 80% male.

Peripheral blood came from all dose cohorts at three timepoints. The table came from immunoSEQ multiplex PCR; TCRdb's copy has only in-frame clones and leaves some out. The table includes about 69,000 clones, about nine tenths detected once. This clone turned up a few times. The CDR3 is 13 amino acids. Germline CDR1 WNHNN, CDR2 SYGVQD (reference sequence). Unmatched junction bases numbered 5, after V lost 5 bases and J lost 7 bases. The source is an adult with an advanced solid tumor such as melanoma, head and neck, liver or kidney cancer. The chain joins TRBV10-1 to TRBJ1-2; 9 nucleotides line up with TRBD1. The specimen comprised CD4+ or CD8+ T cells sorted from blood, sampled in a trial of the OX40 agonist ivuxolimab. CDR3 sequence reads: CASSRDRDGGYTF. Written as DNA, the CDR3 is TGCGCCAGCAGTCGGGACAGGGACGGTGGCTACACCTTC.